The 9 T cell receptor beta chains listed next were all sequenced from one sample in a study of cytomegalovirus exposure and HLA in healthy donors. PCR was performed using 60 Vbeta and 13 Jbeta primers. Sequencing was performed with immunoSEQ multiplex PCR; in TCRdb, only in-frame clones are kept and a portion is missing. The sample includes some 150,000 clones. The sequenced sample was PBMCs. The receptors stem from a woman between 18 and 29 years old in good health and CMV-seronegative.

The CDR3 sequence is CASSESSGRTQYF. Written as DNA, the CDR3 is TGTGCCAGCAGTGAAAGTAGCGGACGGACCCAGTACTTC. V and J are TRBV6-1 and TRBJ2-5; TRBD2 is a possible D gene (6 bases). Germline V gene lookup returns CDR1 MNHNS and CDR2 SASEGT. Trimming took 2 bases from V and 7 from J, leaving 11 bases between them. CDR3 length: 13 amino acids.

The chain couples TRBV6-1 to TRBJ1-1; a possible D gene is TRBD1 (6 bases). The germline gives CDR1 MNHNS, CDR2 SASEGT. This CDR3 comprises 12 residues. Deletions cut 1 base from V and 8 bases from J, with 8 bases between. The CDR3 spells CASSEGGLEAFF. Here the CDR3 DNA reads TGTGCCAGCAGTGAAGGGGGGCTAGAAGCTTTCTTT.

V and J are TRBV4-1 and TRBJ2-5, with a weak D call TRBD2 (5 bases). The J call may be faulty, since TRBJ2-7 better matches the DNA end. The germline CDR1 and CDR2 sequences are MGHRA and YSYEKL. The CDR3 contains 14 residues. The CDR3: CASSQGGHEGEQYF. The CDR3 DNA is TGCGCCAGCAGCCAAGGCGGGCATGAGGGCGAGCAGTACTTC.

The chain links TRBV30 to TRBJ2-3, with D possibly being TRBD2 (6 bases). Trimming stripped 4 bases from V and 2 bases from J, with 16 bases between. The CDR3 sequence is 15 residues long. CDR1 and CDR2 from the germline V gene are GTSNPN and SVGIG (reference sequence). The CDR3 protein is CAWISERAITDTQYF. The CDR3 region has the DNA TGTGCCTGGATATCAGAGCGGGCTATCACAGATACGCAGTATTTT.

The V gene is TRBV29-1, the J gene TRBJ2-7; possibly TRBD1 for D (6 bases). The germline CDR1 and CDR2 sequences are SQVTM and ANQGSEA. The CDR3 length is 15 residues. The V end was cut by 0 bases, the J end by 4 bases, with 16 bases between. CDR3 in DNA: TGCAGCGTTGAAGACCCGACAGGCCCCGAGTACGAGCAGTACTTC. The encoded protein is CSVEDPTGPEYEQYF.

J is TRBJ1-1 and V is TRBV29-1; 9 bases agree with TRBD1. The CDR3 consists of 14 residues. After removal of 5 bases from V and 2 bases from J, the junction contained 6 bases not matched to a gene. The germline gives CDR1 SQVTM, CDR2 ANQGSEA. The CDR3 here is CSVRQGGVNTEAFF. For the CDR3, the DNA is TGCAGCGTTAGACAGGGGGGAGTAAACACTGAAGCTTTCTTT.

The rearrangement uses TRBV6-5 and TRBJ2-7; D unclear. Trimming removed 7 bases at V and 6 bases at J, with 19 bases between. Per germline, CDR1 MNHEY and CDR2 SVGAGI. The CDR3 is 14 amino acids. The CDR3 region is CASKRLADQIEQYV. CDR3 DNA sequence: TGTGCCAGCAAAAGGTTAGCCGACCAGATCGAGCAGTACGTC.

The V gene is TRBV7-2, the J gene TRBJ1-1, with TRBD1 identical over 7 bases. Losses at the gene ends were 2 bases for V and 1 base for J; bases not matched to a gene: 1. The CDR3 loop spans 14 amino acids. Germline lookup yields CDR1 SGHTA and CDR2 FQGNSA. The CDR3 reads CASSLNRGNTEAFF. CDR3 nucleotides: TGTGCCAGCAGCTTAAACAGGGGGAACACTGAAGCTTTCTTT.

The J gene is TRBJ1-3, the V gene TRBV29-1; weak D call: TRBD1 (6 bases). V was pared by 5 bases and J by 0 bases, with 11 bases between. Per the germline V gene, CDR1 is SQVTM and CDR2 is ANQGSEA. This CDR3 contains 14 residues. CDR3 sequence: CSVNRDNSGNTIYF. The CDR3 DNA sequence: TGCAGCGTTAACAGGGACAACTCTGGAAACACCATATATTTT. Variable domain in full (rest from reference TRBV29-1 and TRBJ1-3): SAVISQKPSRDICQRGTSLTIQCQVDSQVTMMFWYRQQPGQSLTLIATANQGSEATYESGFVIDKFPISRPNLTFSTLTVSNMSPEDSSIYLCSVNRDNSGNTIYFGEGSWLTVV.